This T cell receptor (beta chain) was captured by sequencing in a study of T cell clonality in common variable immunodeficiency (dated by TCRdb to between 2014 and 2016). This clone was found many times. Its antigen is still unknown. The read is 3 residues too short to cover the CDR3 end, so that end is filled in from the germline J gene. Other DNA sequences of this sample code for an identical CDR3. Equivalent amounts of genomic DNA from CVID and control samples were used as sequencing input. For every sample, a 60 bp segment covering the rearranged TCRbeta CDR3 region was amplified and then sequenced. TCRbeta amplification used the immunoSEQ assay, a bias-corrected multiplex PCR with high-throughput sequencing. As for the original processing: Every unique nucleotide sequence counted as a clone and was annotated with V, D and J genes, copy number and frequency. Sequences were labeled productive if in frame, and non-productive if out of frame or containing stop codons. As previously described, clonality was calculated on the basis of Shannon's entropy. The predicted amino acid sequences of productive clones were used to derive the mean CDR3 Kyte-Doolittle hydropathy. Hierarchical clustering of scaled V gene usage was performed with the R hclust function using Manhattan distance and complete linkage. Sharing of clones by CDR3 amino acid sequence was evaluated through resampling of 12 repertoires per group over 100 rounds. Repertoires were searched for roughly 63 published EBV-specific and about 240 published CMV-specific TCRbeta sequences. After two CVID samples that produced fewer than 10,000 sequences were dropped from the analysis, around 41 CVID repertoires remained. TCRdb's version of the immuneACCESS table is confined to in-frame rearrangements and falls short of the full clone set. An unresolved V gene accounts for under half of the shortfall where checked; the remainder is of unknown origin. Clone size and the V and J calls come from that table; the DNA yielded D and trimming. The sample comprises roughly 55,000 clones, and every one was counted more than once. The ten top clones hold approximately 5.4% of the sample.

CDR1 and CDR2 are read off the germline V gene (reference sequence) as LNHDA and SQIVND. From its cysteine to its phenylalanine, the CDR3 spans 14 amino acids. Only the CDR3 bases that were read are kept: 33 of them, in frame from base 1. The V end gives up 5 bases and the J end 4 bases, leaving 7 bases in the junction not matched to a gene. Most CVID patients and most healthy controls were of Caucasian heritage. From each donor, roughly 5 to 8 ml of heparinized peripheral whole blood was collected. Genomic DNA from adults with common variable immune deficiency (CVID) and from healthy adult controls was used for sequencing of TCRbeta CDR3 repertoires. There were around 22 healthy adult volunteers in the control group (roughly 12 female and around 10 male), ranging in age from about 23 to 70 years, with a mean age of roughly 35. Diluted blood was density-centrifuged over Hypaque 1077 or Ficoll-Paque to isolate peripheral blood mononuclear cells. Genomic DNA was obtained from unsorted mononuclear cells through either Qiagen column purification or a centrifugation-based method.

The investigation overall reported the following: Patient heterogeneity within the CVID cohort put limits on correlating repertoire features with clinical complications. According to the authors, finding the cause of the higher clonality in CVID would require sequencing the repertoires of T cell subpopulations. Healthy controls shared more TCRbeta clones with each other than CVID subjects shared among themselves (p < 0.0001). Compared with healthy controls, CVID subjects showed increased TCRbeta clonality (t-test p = 0.018), a feature most characteristic of about a third of subjects. Reportedly, TCRbeta sequences from CVID had fewer deletions and N-nucleotide insertions, and highly modified clones with 13 or more V deletions were absent from CVID. Even though DNA input was equal, the average per sample came to some 82,000 unique sequences for controls compared with around 32,000 for CVID samples.

The sequenced sample was peripheral blood mononuclear cells. This receptor was taken from a person aged 18 to 75 in good health. The V and J genes are TRBV19 and TRBJ2-7, with 8 middle bases fitting TRBD2. Partial CDR3 DNA: TGTGCCAGTAGTGCCACGGGGGGGATTTACGAG. It codes for CASSATGGIYE. The full CDR3 is CASSATGGIYEQYF. Reference TRBV19 and TRBJ2-7 proteins supply the regions before and after the CDR3; the full variable domain is: DGGITQSPKYLFRKEGQNVTLSCEQNLNHDAMYWYRQDPGQGLRLIYYSQIVNDFQKGDIAEGYSVSREKKESFPLTVTSAQKNPTAFYLCASSATGGIYEQYFGPGTRLTVT.